This TCR beta chain was sequenced during a study of blood T cell repertoires in COVID-19. Study details: Acute and convalescent COVID-19 specimens originated in the United States, Italy and Spain. PBMCs, B-cell-depleted T cells, or T cells provided the cDNA or gDNA that made up the material.

The germline V gene encodes CDR1 LGHDT and CDR2 YNNKEL (reference sequence). CDR3 length: 14 residues. V gave up 1 base and J gave up 3 bases, with 9 bases separating them. Original data processing: The authors estimated nucleated cell counts from reference gene primer amplification. Data came from immunoSEQ multiplex PCR; TCRdb stores just in-frame clones and leaves some out. The V and J calls and clone size are taken from that table; D and trimming were inferred from the DNA. The table lists approximately 28,000 clones, 92% of them singletons. The chain is built from TRBV3-1 (or the pseudogene TRBV3-2) and TRBJ1-1; D gene ambiguous. The receptor was isolated from a human donor in a cohort sampled during active COVID-19. The sequenced sample consisted of peripheral blood. CDR3 nucleotides: TGTGCCAGCAGCCAAGTGGCGGGGTACACTGAAGCTTTCTTT. Translating gives CASSQVAGYTEAFF.